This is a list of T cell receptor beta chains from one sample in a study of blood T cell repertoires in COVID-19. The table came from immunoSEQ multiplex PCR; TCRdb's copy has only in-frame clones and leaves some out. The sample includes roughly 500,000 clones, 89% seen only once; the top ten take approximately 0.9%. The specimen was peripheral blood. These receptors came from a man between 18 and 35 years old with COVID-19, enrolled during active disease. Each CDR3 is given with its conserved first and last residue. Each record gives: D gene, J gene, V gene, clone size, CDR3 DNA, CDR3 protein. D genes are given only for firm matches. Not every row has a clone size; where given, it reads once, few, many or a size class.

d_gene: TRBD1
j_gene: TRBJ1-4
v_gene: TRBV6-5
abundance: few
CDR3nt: TGTGCCAGCCAAGGGACAGACGGACAGAATGAAAAACTGTTTTTT
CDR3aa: CASQGTDGQNEKLFF

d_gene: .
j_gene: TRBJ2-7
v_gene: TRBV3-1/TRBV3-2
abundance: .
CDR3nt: TGTGCCAGCAGCGAGTCCTACGAGCAGTACTTC
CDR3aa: CASSESYEQYF

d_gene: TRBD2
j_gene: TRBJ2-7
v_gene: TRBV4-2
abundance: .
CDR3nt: TGTGCCAGCAGCCACCCGACTAGCGGGGTCTACGAGCAGTACTTC
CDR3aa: CASSHPTSGVYEQYF

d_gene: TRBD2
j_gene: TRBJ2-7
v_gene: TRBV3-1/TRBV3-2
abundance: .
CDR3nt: TGTGCCAGCAGCCAAGCTCTGCTAGCGGGAGACCTCTACGAGCAGTACTTC
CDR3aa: CASSQALLAGDLYEQYF

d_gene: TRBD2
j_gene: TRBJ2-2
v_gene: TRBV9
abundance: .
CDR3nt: TGTGCCAGCAGCGTAACTAGCGGGAGGGCCGGAACCGGGGAGCTGTTTTTT
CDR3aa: CASSVTSGRAGTGELFF

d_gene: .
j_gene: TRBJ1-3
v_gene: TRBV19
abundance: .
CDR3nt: TGTGCCACCACTGCTATTCATGGAAACACCATATATTTT
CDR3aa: CATTAIHGNTIYF

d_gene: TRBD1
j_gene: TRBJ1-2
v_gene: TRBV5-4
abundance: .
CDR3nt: TGTGCCAGCAGCCTAAAAAATCAACAGGGGTCCTCTCCCTATGGCTACACCTTC
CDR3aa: CASSLKNQQGSSPYGYTF

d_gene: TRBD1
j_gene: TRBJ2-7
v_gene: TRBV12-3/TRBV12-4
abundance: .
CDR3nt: TGTGCCAGCAGTTTGGACAGGGTTGAGCAGTACTTC
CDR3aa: CASSLDRVEQYF

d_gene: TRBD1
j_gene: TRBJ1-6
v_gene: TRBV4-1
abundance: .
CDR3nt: TGCGCCAGCAGCCCCGACCGGGACAGGGTGAATTCACCCCTCCACTTT
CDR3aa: CASSPDRDRVNSPLHF

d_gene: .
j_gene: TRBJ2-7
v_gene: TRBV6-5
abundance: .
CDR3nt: TGTGCCAGCAGTTTACAGGGCGGCTACGAGCAGTACTTC
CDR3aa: CASSLQGGYEQYF

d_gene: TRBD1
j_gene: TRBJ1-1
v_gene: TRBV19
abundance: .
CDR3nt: TGTGCCAGTTGGACGCAGGACAGGGGGCGCGTGAACACTGAAGCTTTCTTT
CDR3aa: CASWTQDRGRVNTEAFF

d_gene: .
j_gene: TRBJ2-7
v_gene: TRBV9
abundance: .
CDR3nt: TGTGCCAGCAGCGTAGGCATTCTACAGGCCTCCGCCGAGCAGTACTTC
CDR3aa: CASSVGILQASAEQYF

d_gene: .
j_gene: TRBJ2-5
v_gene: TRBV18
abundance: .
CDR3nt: TGTGCCAGCTCACCCCCCGAGGAAGAGACCCAGTACTTC
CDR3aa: CASSPPEEETQYF

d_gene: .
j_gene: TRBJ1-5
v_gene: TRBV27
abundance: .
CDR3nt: TGTGCCAGCAGTCCCGCGGGGGGGAATCAGCCCCAGCATTTT
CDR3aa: CASSPAGGNQPQHF

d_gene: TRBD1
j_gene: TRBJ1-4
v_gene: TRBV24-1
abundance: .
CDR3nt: TGTGCCACCAGTGGAGGGACAGGACTTAATGAAAAACTGTTTTTT
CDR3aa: CATSGGTGLNEKLFF

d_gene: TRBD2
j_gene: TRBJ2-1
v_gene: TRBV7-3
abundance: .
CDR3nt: TGTGCCAGCTCCCTGGGGGGGCTTAGCGGGAGACGGGAGCAGTTCTTC
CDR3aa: CASSLGGLSGRREQFF

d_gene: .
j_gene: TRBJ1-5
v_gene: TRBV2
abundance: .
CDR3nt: TGTGCCAGCAGGGGACAAACCAGCAATCAGCCCCAGCATTTT
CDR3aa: CASRGQTSNQPQHF

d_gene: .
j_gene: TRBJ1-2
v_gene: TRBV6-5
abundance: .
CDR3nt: TGTGCCAGCAGTTACGGCGAACTTACAGGGAGCTATGGCTACACCTTC
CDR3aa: CASSYGELTGSYGYTF

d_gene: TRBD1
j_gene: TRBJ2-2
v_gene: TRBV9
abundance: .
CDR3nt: TGTGCCAGCAGTGCATCCGGGACAGTGACCGGGGAGCTGTTTTTT
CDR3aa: CASSASGTVTGELFF

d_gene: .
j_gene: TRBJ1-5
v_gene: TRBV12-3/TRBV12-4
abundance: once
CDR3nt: TGTGCCAGCATGGGGACGGAGGGAAGAGCCCAGCATTTT
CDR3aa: CASMGTEGRAQHF

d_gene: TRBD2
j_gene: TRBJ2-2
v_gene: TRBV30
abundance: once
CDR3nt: TGTGCCTGGCCCGAGGGACTAGCAGACATAAGTAGGAACACCGGGGAGCTGTTTTTT
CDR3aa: CAWPEGLADISRNTGELFF

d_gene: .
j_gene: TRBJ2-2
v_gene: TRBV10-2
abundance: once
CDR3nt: TGCGCCAGCAGAGGGGCTAACGGGAACACCGGGGAGCTGTTTTTT
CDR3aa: CASRGANGNTGELFF

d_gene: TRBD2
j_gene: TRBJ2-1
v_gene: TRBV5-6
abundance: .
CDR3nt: TGTGCCAGCAGCTTGGGGATGGGAGGGGTCTCCTACAATGAGCAGTTCTTC
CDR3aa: CASSLGMGGVSYNEQFF

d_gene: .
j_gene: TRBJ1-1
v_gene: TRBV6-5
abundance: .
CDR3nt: TGTGCCAGCACCAACCCGGGAGGGCACGAAGCTTTCTTT
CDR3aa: CASTNPGGHEAFF

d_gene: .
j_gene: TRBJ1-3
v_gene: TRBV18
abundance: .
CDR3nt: TGTGCCAGCTCACCAGTTTTGCAGGGTGGCTCTGGAAACACCATATATTTT
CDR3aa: CASSPVLQGGSGNTIYF

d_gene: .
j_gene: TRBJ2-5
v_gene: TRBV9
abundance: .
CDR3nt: TGTGCCAGCAGCTTGGAAGGGGGGGAAGAGACCCAGTACTTC
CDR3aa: CASSLEGGEETQYF

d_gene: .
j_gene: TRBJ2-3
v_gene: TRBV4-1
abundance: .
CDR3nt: TGCGCCAGCAGCCAAGATTCGGGGGAGGTAACAGATACGCAGTATTTT
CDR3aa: CASSQDSGEVTDTQYF

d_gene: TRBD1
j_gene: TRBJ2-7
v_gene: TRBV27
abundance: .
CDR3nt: TGTGCCAGCGGGACAGCCAATTCCTACGAGCAGTACTTC
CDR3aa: CASGTANSYEQYF

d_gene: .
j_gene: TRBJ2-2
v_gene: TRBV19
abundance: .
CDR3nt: TGTGCCACCGTGCAGGGTTGGACCGGGGAGCTGTTTTTT
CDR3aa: CATVQGWTGELFF

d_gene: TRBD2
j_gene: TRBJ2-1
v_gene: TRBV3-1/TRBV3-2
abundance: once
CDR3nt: TGTGCCAGCAGCCAAGATTTGGTAGGGAGGGATGAGCAGTTCTTC
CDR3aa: CASSQDLVGRDEQFF

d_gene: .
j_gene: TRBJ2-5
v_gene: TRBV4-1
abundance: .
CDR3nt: TGCGCCAGCAGCCAGCGTACTAGGGGGTACCAAGAGACCCAGTACTTC
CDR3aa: CASSQRTRGYQETQYF

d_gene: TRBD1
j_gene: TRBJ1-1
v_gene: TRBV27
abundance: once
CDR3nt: TGTGCCAGTTGGGACAGGGGTACTGAAGCTTTCTTT
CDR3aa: CASWDRGTEAFF

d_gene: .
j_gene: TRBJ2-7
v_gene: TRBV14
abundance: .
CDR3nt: TGTGCCAGCAGCCGTGGGGCATTCTACGAGCAGTACTTC
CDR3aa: CASSRGAFYEQYF

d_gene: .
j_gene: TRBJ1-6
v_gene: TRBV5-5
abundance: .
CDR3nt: TGTGCCAGCAGCTTGAGTCAGAGCGCTTATAATTCACCCCTCCACTTT
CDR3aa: CASSLSQSAYNSPLHF

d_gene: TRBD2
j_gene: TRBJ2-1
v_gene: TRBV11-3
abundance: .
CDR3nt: TGTGCCAGCAGCCAAGAACTAGCGGGAGGCCCCGACCTCTACAATGAGCAGTTCTTC
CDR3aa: CASSQELAGGPDLYNEQFF

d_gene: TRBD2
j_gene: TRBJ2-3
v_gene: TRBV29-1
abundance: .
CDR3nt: TGCAGCGTTGAAGGCGGAGCGGGAGTGGATACGCAGTATTTT
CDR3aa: CSVEGGAGVDTQYF

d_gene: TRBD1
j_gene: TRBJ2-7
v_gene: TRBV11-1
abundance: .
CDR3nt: TGTGCCAGCAGCTGGTTCCAGGGGGCCTACGAGCAGTACTTC
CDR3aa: CASSWFQGAYEQYF

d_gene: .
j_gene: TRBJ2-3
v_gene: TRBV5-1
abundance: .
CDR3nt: TGCGCCAGCAGCTTACTGGACTCGAGGGTAGATACGCAGTATTTT
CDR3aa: CASSLLDSRVDTQYF

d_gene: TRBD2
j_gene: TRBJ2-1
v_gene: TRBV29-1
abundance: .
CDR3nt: TGCAGCGTTGAGACTAGCGGGAGCGGGGATGAGCAGTTCTTC
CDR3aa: CSVETSGSGDEQFF

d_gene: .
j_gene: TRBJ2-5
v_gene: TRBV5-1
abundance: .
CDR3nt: TGCGCCAGCAGCCTGGGACAGCCGCCGGGGGAAGAGACCCAGTACTTC
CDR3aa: CASSLGQPPGEETQYF

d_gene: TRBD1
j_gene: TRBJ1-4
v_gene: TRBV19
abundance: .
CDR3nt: TGTGCCAGTCAACAGGGGTCAACTAATGAAAAACTGTTTTTT
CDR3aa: CASQQGSTNEKLFF

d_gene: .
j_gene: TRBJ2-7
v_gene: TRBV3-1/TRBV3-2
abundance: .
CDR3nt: TGTGCCAGCAGCACGAACCCGGCGACTGGAGGTTCGAGCTCCTACGAGCAGTACTTC
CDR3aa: CASSTNPATGGSSSYEQYF